The T cell receptor (beta chain) described here comes from a study of control samples from healthy donors and cancer patients. Some clones are missing from TCRdb's copy, which holds only in-frame ones; the method was immunoSEQ multiplex PCR. Among about 58,000 clones listed, around 87% were seen once. CDR3 length equals 15 residues. The V gene's germline CDR1 is MDHEN and CDR2 SYDVKM. The germline V and J ends were trimmed by 7 bases and 6 bases, with 21 bases remaining between them. The chain employs TRBV28 and TRBJ1-2; tentatively, D is TRBD1 (6 bases). Sequencing was performed on PBMCs. This receptor was identified in a woman in her sixties or seventies with lung cancer. CDR3 region: CASTLVGGGPNGYTF. DNA for the CDR3: TGTGCCAGCACTCTCGTCGGCGGGGGGCCGAATGGCTACACCTTC.